This TCR beta chain was recovered during a study of shared clonotypes between healthy human individuals. Study-level results: Although depth was large, rarefaction showed that sequencing of the sorted subsets was incomplete.

The V gene's germline CDR1 is MNHEY and CDR2 SVGAGI. The CDR3 loop spans 15 amino acids. The V end lost 6 bases, the J end lost 0 bases, and 12 bases lay between the germline ends. Only Caucasian adults living in Nashville, Tennessee made up the donor group. Points on this clone: Its specificity is unknown.

Clones were sequenced by immunoSEQ multiplex PCR, and TCRdb holds only the in-frame ones, with some missing. This sample has approximately 2.5 million clones, with roughly 93% found just once. The source of this sequence is a man between 18 and 35 years old in good health. Some clones in this sample may be carry-over from other donors' samples. The chain uses TRBV6-5 and TRBJ2-1, with D unresolved. Sequenced: naive CD4+ T cells from PBMCs. Documented subset: CD45RA+ positively selected. The CDR3 is CASSRLVSSYNEQFF. CDR3 nucleotides: TGTGCCAGCAGCCGTTTAGTGAGCTCCTACAATGAGCAGTTCTTC.